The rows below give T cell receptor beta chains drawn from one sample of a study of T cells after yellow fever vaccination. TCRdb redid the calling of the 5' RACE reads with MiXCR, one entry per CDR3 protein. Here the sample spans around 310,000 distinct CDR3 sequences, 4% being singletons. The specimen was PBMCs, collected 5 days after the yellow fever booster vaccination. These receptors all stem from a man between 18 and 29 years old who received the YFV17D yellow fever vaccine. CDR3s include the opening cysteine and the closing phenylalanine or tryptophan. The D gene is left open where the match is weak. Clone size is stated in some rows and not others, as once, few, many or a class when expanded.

CASSVGGASSYEQYF,TGCGCCAGCAGCGTCGGGGGGGCTTCGTCCTACGAGCAGTACTTC,many,TRBJ2-7,TRBD2,TRBV5-1
CSATESNSYNEQFF,TGCAGTGCCACGGAGTCGAACTCCTACAATGAGCAGTTCTTC,few,TRBJ2-1,NA,TRBV20-1
CATSDLGSSQETQYF,TGTGCCACCAGTGATTTGGGCAGTAGCCAAGAGACCCAGTACTTC,NA,TRBJ2-5,NA,TRBV24-1
CASSDGGQVTDTQYF,TGTGCCAGCAGTGACGGGGGGCAGGTCACAGATACGCAGTATTTT,many,TRBJ2-3,NA,TRBV25-1
CSAREARGGLDNEQFF,TGCAGTGCTAGAGAGGCCCGGGGGGGCCTTGACAATGAGCAGTTCTTC,many,TRBJ2-1,TRBD2,TRBV20-1
CASSPTGEAQYF,TGTGCCAGCAGCCCTACGGGGGAAGCCCAGTACTTC,few,TRBJ2-7,NA,TRBV7-6
CASSTGTGKTYEQYF,TGTGCCAGCAGCACGGGGACAGGGAAAACCTACGAGCAGTACTTC,many,TRBJ2-7,TRBD1,TRBV7-9
CSADRYNEQFF,TGCAGTGCTGACAGGTACAATGAGCAGTTCTTC,many,TRBJ2-1,NA,TRBV20-1
CAISDWGTSTDTQYF,TGTGCCATCAGTGATTGGGGTACTAGCACAGATACGCAGTATTTT,NA,TRBJ2-3,NA,TRBV10-3
CASSKGLWSVQERDTQYF,TGTGCCAGCAGCAAAGGGCTTTGGTCGGTACAGGAGAGGGATACGCAGTATTTT,few,TRBJ2-3,NA,TRBV21-1
CASRTADRWNIQYF,TGTGCCAGCAGGACAGCTGACAGATGGAACATTCAGTACTTC,many,TRBJ2-4,NA,TRBV6-2/TRBV6-3
CSGGGQEEYGYTF,TGCAGTGGGGGAGGACAGGAAGAGTATGGCTACACCTTC,NA,TRBJ1-2,TRBD1,TRBV20-1
CASIPGGGYNEQFF,TGTGCCAGCATCCCCGGCGGGGGATACAATGAGCAGTTCTTC,NA,TRBJ2-1,TRBD2,TRBV28
CASSPSRGGAYNEQFF,TGTGCCAGCAGTCCCTCTCGCGGGGGGGCCTACAATGAGCAGTTCTTC,NA,TRBJ2-1,TRBD2,TRBV12-3/TRBV12-4
CASSLGQGAYEQYF,TGTGCCAGCTCACTCGGACAGGGGGCCTACGAGCAGTACTTC,many,TRBJ2-7,TRBD1,TRBV5-1
CASRNGNTGELFF,TGTGCCAGCAGGAACGGGAACACCGGGGAGCTGTTTTTT,NA,TRBJ2-2,NA,TRBV7-3
CSAHYYPRGGLDTQYF,TGCAGTGCCCATTACTATCCGCGGGGGGGCTTAGATACGCAGTATTTT,few,TRBJ2-3,TRBD2,TRBV20-1
CASSLDPWSPLHF,TGTGCCAGCAGCTTAGATCCGTGGTCACCCCTCCACTTT,NA,TRBJ1-6,NA,TRBV11-2
CASSSWTVLAKNIQYF,TGTGCCAGCAGTTCCTGGACTGTACTAGCCAAAAACATTCAGTACTTC,many,TRBJ2-4,NA,TRBV6-2/TRBV6-3
CSASGGPPVQETQYF,TGCAGTGCGAGCGGGGGGCCGCCTGTACAAGAGACCCAGTACTTC,few,TRBJ2-5,TRBD2,TRBV20-1
CASSTGQGAFIQHGYTF,TGTGCCAGTAGTACCGGACAGGGGGCATTCATCCAACATGGCTACACCTTC,NA,TRBJ1-2,TRBD1,TRBV19
CASSPVQGQGRSEQFF,TGTGCCAGCAGTCCCGTGCAGGGACAGGGTCGGAGTGAGCAGTTCTTC,few,TRBJ2-1,TRBD1,TRBV12-3/TRBV12-4
CASRIPRGNSPLHF,TGTGCCAGCAGGATCCCGAGGGGTAATTCACCCCTCCACTTT,NA,TRBJ1-6,NA,TRBV7-2
CASSLAQLRHF,TGTGCCAGCAGCTTAGCCCAGCTCCGGCACTTC,NA,TRBJ2-5,NA,TRBV7-8
CASRATGANEQFF,TGTGCCAGCAGAGCAACAGGGGCCAATGAGCAGTTCTTC,NA,TRBJ2-1,TRBD1,TRBV6-5
CATQGHQFTDTQYF,TGTGCCACCCAGGGACACCAGTTCACAGATACGCAGTATTTT,NA,TRBJ2-3,NA,TRBV6-2/TRBV6-3
CASSLSLGIEHMNEQFF,TGTGCCAGCAGCTTGTCTCTGGGGATAGAGCATATGAATGAGCAGTTCTTC,NA,TRBJ2-1,NA,TRBV5-5
CASSLETGKETQYF,TGTGCCAGCAGTTTAGAGACAGGGAAGGAGACCCAGTACTTC,few,TRBJ2-5,TRBD1,TRBV12-3/TRBV12-4
CASSLADRPRHTQYF,TGTGCCAGCAGCTTAGCGGACAGGCCCCGGCATACGCAGTATTTT,NA,TRBJ2-3,TRBD1,TRBV7-2
CASSWLAGYEQYF,TGTGCCAGCAGCTGGCTAGCAGGTTACGAGCAGTACTTC,few,TRBJ2-7,NA,TRBV7-9
CASSLELVAYEQYF,TGTGCCAGCAGCTTAGAGCTAGTCGCCTACGAGCAGTACTTC,few,TRBJ2-7,NA,TRBV11-2
CSARLNNQPQHF,TGCAGTGCCAGGCTCAACAATCAGCCCCAGCATTTT,many,TRBJ1-5,NA,TRBV20-1
CSVGTYRYNEQFF,TGCAGCGTTGGGACATACCGCTACAATGAGCAGTTCTTC,many,TRBJ2-1,NA,TRBV29-1
CASSLDLVNEQFF,TGTGCCAGCAGCTTAGATTTGGTCAATGAGCAGTTCTTC,many,TRBJ2-1,NA,TRBV11-2
CASSVGQGVVNEQFF,TGCGCCAGCAGCGTGGGACAGGGGGTCGTCAATGAGCAGTTCTTC,NA,TRBJ2-1,TRBD1,TRBV5-1
CASSPRGPGAGGANVLTF,TGTGCCAGCAGCCCGAGAGGCCCAGGGGCTGGGGGGGCCAACGTCCTGACTTTC,few,TRBJ2-6,NA,TRBV7-9
CASNSLIAKNIQYF,TGTGCCAGTAATTCGCTGATAGCCAAAAACATTCAGTACTTC,NA,TRBJ2-4,NA,TRBV19
CASSSPGQGADTQYF,TGTGCCAGCAGTTCGCCCGGACAGGGGGCCGATACGCAGTATTTT,few,TRBJ2-3,TRBD1,TRBV28
CASTGAEEQYF,TGTGCCAGTACAGGGGCGGAGGAGCAGTACTTC,NA,TRBJ2-7,TRBD1,TRBV6-2/TRBV6-3
CASGFSGMGQPQHF,TGTGCCAGCGGTTTTTCAGGGATGGGCCAGCCCCAGCATTTT,NA,TRBJ1-5,NA,TRBV7-8
CASSLDHRLAYF,TGTGCCAGCAGCTTAGATCACAGGCTAGCGTATTTT,many,TRBJ2-3,NA,TRBV7-2
CSARTGDTEAFF,TGCAGTGCTAGAACAGGGGACACTGAAGCTTTCTTT,many,TRBJ1-1,TRBD1,TRBV20-1
CSADSGSRYEQYF,TGCAGTGCAGACTCGGGGTCACGCTACGAGCAGTACTTC,NA,TRBJ2-7,NA,TRBV20-1
CASSYSIRHYRGYTF,TGTGCCAGCAGTTACTCGATTCGCCACTATCGTGGCTACACCTTC,NA,TRBJ1-2,NA,TRBV6-5
CAIKQDLMNTGELFF,TGTGCCATCAAACAGGATCTGATGAACACCGGGGAGCTGTTTTTT,few,TRBJ2-2,NA,TRBV10-3
CASSFDPESSYNEQFF,TGTGCCAGCAGTTTCGACCCAGAGAGCTCCTACAATGAGCAGTTCTTC,NA,TRBJ2-1,NA,TRBV28
CASSPKEQGVETQYF,TGTGCCAGCTCACCGAAAGAACAGGGCGTAGAGACCCAGTACTTC,few,TRBJ2-5,NA,TRBV18
CASSQEETSEAYNEQFF,TGTGCCAGCAGCCAAGAAGAGACTAGCGAGGCCTACAATGAGCAGTTCTTC,NA,TRBJ2-1,TRBD2,TRBV3-1
CASSFWAFMNTEAFF,TGTGCCAGCAGCTTTTGGGCTTTCATGAACACTGAAGCTTTCTTT,few,TRBJ1-1,NA,TRBV5-6
CAWSVGKHLQGDTQYF,TGTGCCTGGAGTGTGGGTAAACATCTTCAGGGAGATACGCAGTATTTT,few,TRBJ2-3,NA,TRBV30
CAQLAGGYEQYF,TGTGCCCAACTAGCGGGGGGATACGAGCAGTACTTC,many,TRBJ2-7,NA,TRBV21-1
CASSGQGADTQYF,TGTGCCAGCAGTGGCCAGGGTGCAGATACGCAGTATTTT,few,TRBJ2-3,NA,TRBV25-1
CASSKGFNQPQHF,TGTGCCAGTTCAAAAGGGTTCAATCAGCCCCAGCATTTT,NA,TRBJ1-5,NA,TRBV27
CASSPPPGPAFF,TGTGCCAGCAGCCCTCCCCCGGGGCCCGCTTTCTTT,many,TRBJ1-1,NA,TRBV9
CASSKSSYRRAYTDTQYF,TGTGCCAGCAGCAAGTCATCCTACCGTCGAGCCTACACAGATACGCAGTATTTT,few,TRBJ2-3,NA,TRBV6-6
CASSFPSSGTGQRGAGANVLTF,TGTGCCAGCAGCTTCCCATCCTCCGGGACAGGGCAACGGGGGGCTGGGGCCAACGTCCTGACTTTC,NA,TRBJ2-6,TRBD1,TRBV11-2
CASSLITSEDEQFF,TGCGCCAGCAGCTTGATTACTAGCGAAGATGAGCAGTTCTTC,many,TRBJ2-1,TRBD2,TRBV5-1